One and the same sample provided the 11 T cell receptor beta chains below, sequenced in a study of vaccination effects on CD4 cells after COVID-19. The ViraFEST assay expanded antigen-specific CD4+ T cells with viral peptide pools before sequencing. Subsequent to a culture period of approximately 11 days, CD4+ T cells were isolated. The person acquired a PCR-confirmed SARS-CoV-2 infection between March and December 2020. These receptors' targets are unknown. Generated by immunoSEQ multiplex PCR, the TCRdb table keeps only in-frame clones and is missing some. The top ten clones hold approximately 28% of a sample with roughly 45,000 clones, approximately 77% of them seen once. The sample was CD4+ T cells from PBMCs cultured with a peptide pool, taken before COVID-19 vaccination. These receptors originate from a human donor who had a prior SARS-CoV-2 infection.

The chain combines TRBV29-1 with TRBJ1-4; 7 bases line up with TRBD1. CDR1 SQVTM and CDR2 ANQGSEA come from the germline V gene. This CDR3 has 15 amino acids. V shed 4 bases, J shed 2 bases, and the junction held 7 bases outside the gene matches. The CDR3 loop reads CSVALGTDTNEKLFF. The CDR3 coding sequence is TGCAGCGTTGCACTTGGGACAGATACTAATGAAAAACTGTTTTTT.

The chain links TRBV19 to TRBJ1-1; possible D gene TRBD1, 6 bases. Trimming took off 7 bases at V and 1 base at J, with 16 bases between the two ends. Germline loops: CDR1 LNHDA, CDR2 SQIVND (reference sequence). The CDR3 runs 15 residues. CDR3 loop: CASNLFGTTNTEAFF. The CDR3 DNA reads TGTGCCAGTAACTTGTTCGGGACAACGAACACTGAAGCTTTCTTT.

The rearrangement uses TRBV4-1 and TRBJ2-7; TRBD2 agrees at 8 bases. CDR1 MGHRA and CDR2 YSYEKL come from the germline V gene. Trimming took 4 bases from V and 3 from J; bases not matched to a gene: 8. The length of the CDR3 is 15 residues. The CDR3 loop is CASSRVLAGGYEQYF. CDR3 coding DNA: TGCGCCAGCAGCCGTGTTCTAGCGGGCGGCTACGAGCAGTACTTC.

The rearrangement links TRBV5-6 to TRBJ2-3; no definite D call. Trimming removed 2 bases at V and 6 bases at J, with 10 bases between. The CDR3 runs to 13 residues. Germline loops: CDR1 SGHDT, CDR2 YYEEEE. CDR3 protein: CASSFTQRDTQYF. The CDR3 DNA reads TGTGCCAGCAGCTTCACCCAAAGGGATACGCAGTATTTT.

The chain combines TRBV15 with TRBJ1-4; tentative D call: TRBD1 (5 bases). The CDR3 contains 15 residues. V was cut by 3 bases and J by 8 bases, with 16 bases left in between. In germline, CDR1 is LNHNV, CDR2 YYDKDF (reference sequence). This CDR3 reads CATSSGATEEEKLFF. For the CDR3, the DNA is TGTGCCACCAGCAGTGGTGCGACAGAGGAAGAAAAACTGTTTTTT.

The gene calls are TRBV11-3 and TRBJ2-7; D remains ambiguous. V was trimmed by 1 base and J by 0 bases, leaving 10 bases between them. This CDR3 spans 15 amino acids. Germline loops: CDR1 SGHNT, CDR2 YENEEA. Here the CDR3 DNA reads TGTGCCAGCAGCTTAGTCTCTTGGAGCTCCTACGAGCAGTACTTC. Residues: CASSLVSWSSYEQYF. Drawing the rest from reference TRBV11-3 and TRBJ2-7, the complete variable domain is EAGVVQSPRYKIIEKKQPVAFWCNPISGHNTLYWYLQNLGQGPELLIRYENEEAVDDSQLPKDRFSAERLKGVDSTLKIQPAELGDSAVYLCASSLVSWSSYEQYFGPGTRLTVT.

The chain combines TRBV19 with TRBJ1-1; TRBD1 matches at 8 bases. V gave up 4 bases and J gave up 11 bases; unmatched junction bases: 9. Germline CDR1 LNHDA, CDR2 SQIVND (reference sequence). The CDR3 loop spans 13 amino acids. This chain's CDR3 is CASSTGQGSRAFF. DNA of the CDR3: TGTGCCAGTAGTACCGGACAGGGATCGCGGGCTTTCTTT.

The V gene is TRBV2, the J gene TRBJ1-6, with D perhaps TRBD1 (5 bases). This CDR3 spans 18 amino acids. With 5 bases removed from V and 7 bases from J, the gap between germline ends came to 24 bases. The germline CDR1 and CDR2 sequences are SNHLY and FYNNEI. This chain's CDR3 is CASSRDVAGSLLNSPLHF. The CDR3 bases are TGTGCCAGCAGTCGTGACGTGGCAGGGTCACTCCTGAATTCACCCCTCCACTTT. Together with reference TRBV2 and TRBJ1-6, the CDR3 gives the full variable domain: EPEVTQTPSHQVTQMGQEVILRCVPISNHLYFYWYRQILGQKVEFLVSFYNNEISEKSEIFDDQFSVERPDGSNFTLKIRSTKLEDSAMYFCASSRDVAGSLLNSPLHFGNGTRLTVT.

V gene TRBV2 combines with J gene TRBJ2-5; 8 nucleotides match TRBD2. The ends lost 10 bases at V and 9 bases at J; junction bases unmatched: 7. Per germline, CDR1 SNHLY and CDR2 FYNNEI. The CDR3 consists of 11 residues. The CDR3 sequence: CATRGEEAQYF. Here the CDR3 DNA reads TGTGCCACGCGGGGGGAAGAAGCCCAGTACTTC.

This chain joins TRBV2 and TRBJ2-3, with 11 bases matching TRBD2. V lost 0 bases and J lost 6; bases outside the gene matches: 8. The germline gives CDR1 SNHLY, CDR2 FYNNEI. The CDR3 length is 17 residues. CDR3 DNA sequence: TGTGCCAGCAGTGAAGCTTCCCTAGCGGGGGGTTGGGATACGCAGTATTTT. Its protein is CASSEASLAGGWDTQYF.

V and J are TRBV12-3 or TRBV12-4 and TRBJ1-6; D unclear. The CDR3 extends over 13 amino acids. V lost 3 bases and J 0 bases, leaving 0 bases between the germline ends. The CDR3 protein is CASSFSYNSPLHF. In DNA, the CDR3 is TGTGCCAGCAGTTTCTCCTATAATTCACCCCTCCACTTT.